This TCR beta chain comes out of a study of CD8+ T cells in alopecia areata. For the study at large: Oral tofacitinib (5 to 10 mg twice daily) was administered to treated patients. It was 6 to 18 months of tofacitinib, and then there were 6 months off drug. The study, taken as a whole, reports: Lesional scalp, notably in alopecia totalis/universalis, had clonality above that of normal scalp.

CDR3 length: 17 residues. Germline loops: CDR1 MNHEY, CDR2 SMNVEV (reference sequence). V lost 6 bases to trimming and J lost 3 bases, with 21 bases between them. This clone was counted a single time. Its antigen is unidentified. RNA was isolated and reverse transcribed to cDNA, the sequencing template. Sequencing was performed with immunoSEQ multiplex PCR; in TCRdb, only in-frame clones are kept and a portion is missing. The sample yields 130,000 to 150,000 clones, over 80% seen once. The chain uses TRBV27 and TRBJ2-1; D is perhaps TRBD2 (6 bases). This material consisted of CD8+ T cells sorted from blood, taken at week 0. The origin of this receptor is a human donor with alopecia areata. The CDR3 DNA is TGTGCCAGCAGCGGGAAGGGGTTGGGGGGAGGCTACAATGAGCAGTTCTTC. Translation: CASSGKGLGGGYNEQFF.